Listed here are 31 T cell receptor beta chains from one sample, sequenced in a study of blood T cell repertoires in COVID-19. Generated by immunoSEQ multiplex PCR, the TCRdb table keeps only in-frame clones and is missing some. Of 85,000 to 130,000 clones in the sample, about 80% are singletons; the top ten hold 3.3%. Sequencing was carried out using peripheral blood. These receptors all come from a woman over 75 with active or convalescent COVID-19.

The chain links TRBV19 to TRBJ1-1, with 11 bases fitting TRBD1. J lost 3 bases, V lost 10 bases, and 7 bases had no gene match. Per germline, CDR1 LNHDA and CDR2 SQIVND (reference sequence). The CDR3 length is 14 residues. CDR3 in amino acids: CATGQGAGYTEAFF. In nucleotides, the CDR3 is TGTGCCACCGGACAGGGGGCTGGTTACACTGAAGCTTTCTTT.

The CDR3 DNA sequence: TGTGCCAGCGGAGGCCCTGGAAACACCATATATTTT. This translates into CASGGPGNTIYF. The chain combines TRBV12-3 or TRBV12-4 with TRBJ1-3; D not certain. Trimming cost V 8 bases and J 2 bases, with 7 bases left between them. CDR3 length: 12 residues.

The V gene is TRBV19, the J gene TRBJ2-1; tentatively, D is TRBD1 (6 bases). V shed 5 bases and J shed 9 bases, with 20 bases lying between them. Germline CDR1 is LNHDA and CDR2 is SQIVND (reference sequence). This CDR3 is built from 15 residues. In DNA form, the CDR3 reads TGTGCCAGTAGTGACGACAGGTTTCTTGTTCGTGAGCAGTTCTTC. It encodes CASSDDRFLVREQFF.

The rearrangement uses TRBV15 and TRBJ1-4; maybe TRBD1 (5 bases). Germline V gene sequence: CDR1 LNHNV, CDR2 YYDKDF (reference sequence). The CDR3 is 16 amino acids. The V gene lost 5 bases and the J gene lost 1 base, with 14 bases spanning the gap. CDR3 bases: TGTGCCACCAGCGCTCGGTCGGGGGAAACTAATGAAAAACTGTTTTTT. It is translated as CATSARSGETNEKLFF.

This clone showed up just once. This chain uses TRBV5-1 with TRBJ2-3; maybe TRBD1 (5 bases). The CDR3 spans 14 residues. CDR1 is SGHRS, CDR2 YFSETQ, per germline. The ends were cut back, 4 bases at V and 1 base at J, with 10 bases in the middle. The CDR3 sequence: CASSMMTGTDTQYF. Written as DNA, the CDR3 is TGCGCCAGCAGCATGATGACAGGCACAGATACGCAGTATTTT.

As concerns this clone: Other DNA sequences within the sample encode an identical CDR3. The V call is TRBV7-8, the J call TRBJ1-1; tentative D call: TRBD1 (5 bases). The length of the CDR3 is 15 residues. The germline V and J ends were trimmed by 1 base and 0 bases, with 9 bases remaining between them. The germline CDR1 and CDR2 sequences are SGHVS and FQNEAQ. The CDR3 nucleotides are TGTGCCAGCAGCTTAGAGCGGGGGATGAACACTGAAGCTTTCTTT. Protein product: CASSLERGMNTEAFF. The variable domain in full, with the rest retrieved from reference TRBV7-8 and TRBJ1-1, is GAGVSQSPRYKVAKRGQDVALRCDPISGHVSLFWYQQALGQGPEFLTYFQNEAQLDKSGLPSDRFFAERPEGSVSTLKIQRTQQEDSAVYLCASSLERGMNTEAFFGQGTRLTVV.

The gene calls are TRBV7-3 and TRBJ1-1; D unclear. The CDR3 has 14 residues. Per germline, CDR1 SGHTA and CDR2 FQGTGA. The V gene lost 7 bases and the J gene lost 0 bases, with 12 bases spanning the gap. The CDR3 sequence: CASKTTGMNTEAFF. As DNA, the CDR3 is TGTGCCAGCAAAACGACGGGGATGAACACTGAAGCTTTCTTT.

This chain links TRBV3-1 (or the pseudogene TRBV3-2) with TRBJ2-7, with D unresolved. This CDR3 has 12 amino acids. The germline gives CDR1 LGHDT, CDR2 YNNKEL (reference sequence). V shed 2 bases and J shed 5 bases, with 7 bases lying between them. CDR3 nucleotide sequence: TGTGCCAGCAGCCAACGAACTGACGAGCAGTACTTC. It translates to CASSQRTDEQYF.

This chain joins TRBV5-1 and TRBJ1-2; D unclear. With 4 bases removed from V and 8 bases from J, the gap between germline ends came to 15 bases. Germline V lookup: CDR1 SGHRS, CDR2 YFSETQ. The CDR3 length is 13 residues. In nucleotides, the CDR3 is TGCGCCAGCAGCCCCGAGAGGGTTGGGGGCTACACCTTC. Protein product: CASSPERVGGYTF.

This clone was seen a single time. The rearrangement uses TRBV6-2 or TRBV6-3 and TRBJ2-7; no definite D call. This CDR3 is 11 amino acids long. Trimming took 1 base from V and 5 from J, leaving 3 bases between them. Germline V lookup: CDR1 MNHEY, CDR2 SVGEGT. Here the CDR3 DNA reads TGTGCCAGCAGTTACTTCGACGAGCAGTACTTC. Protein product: CASSYFDEQYF.

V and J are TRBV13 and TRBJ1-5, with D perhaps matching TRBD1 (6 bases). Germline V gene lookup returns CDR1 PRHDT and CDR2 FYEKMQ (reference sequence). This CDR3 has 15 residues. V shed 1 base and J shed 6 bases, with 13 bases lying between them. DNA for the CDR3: TGTGCCAGCAGCTTAGCCGGGGGGGCTGGTCAGCCCCAGCATTTT. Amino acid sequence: CASSLAGGAGQPQHF.

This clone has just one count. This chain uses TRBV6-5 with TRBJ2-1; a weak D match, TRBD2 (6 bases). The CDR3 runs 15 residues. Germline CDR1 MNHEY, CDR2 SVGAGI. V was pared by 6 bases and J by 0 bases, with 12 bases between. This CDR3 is CASRPQGGSYNEQFF. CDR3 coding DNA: TGTGCCAGCAGGCCCCAGGGAGGCTCCTACAATGAGCAGTTCTTC.

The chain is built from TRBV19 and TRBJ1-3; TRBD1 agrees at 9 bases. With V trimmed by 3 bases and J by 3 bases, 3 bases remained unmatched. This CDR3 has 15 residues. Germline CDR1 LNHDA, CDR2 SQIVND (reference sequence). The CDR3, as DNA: TGTGCCAGTAGTATGGACAGGGGATTTGGAAACACCATATATTTT. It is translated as CASSMDRGFGNTIYF.

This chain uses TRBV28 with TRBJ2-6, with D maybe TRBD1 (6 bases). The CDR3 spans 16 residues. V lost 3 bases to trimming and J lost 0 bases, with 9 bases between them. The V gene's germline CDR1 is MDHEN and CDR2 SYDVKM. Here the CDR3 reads CASSFTGPSGANVLTF. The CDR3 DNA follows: TGTGCCAGCAGTTTCACAGGGCCCTCTGGGGCCAACGTCCTGACTTTC. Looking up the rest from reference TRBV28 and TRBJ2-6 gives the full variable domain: DVKVTQSSRYLVKRTGEKVFLECVQDMDHENMFWYRQDPGLGLRLIYFSYDVKMKEKGDIPEGYSVSREKKERFSLILESASTNQTSMYLCASSFTGPSGANVLTFGAGSRLTVL.

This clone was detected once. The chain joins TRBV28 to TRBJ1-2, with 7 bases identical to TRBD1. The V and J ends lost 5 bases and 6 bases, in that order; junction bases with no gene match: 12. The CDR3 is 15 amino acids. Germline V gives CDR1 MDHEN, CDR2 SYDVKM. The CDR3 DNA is TGTGCCAGCAGTAAAGAACAGGGGAATGGCGATGGCTACACCTTC. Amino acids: CASSKEQGNGDGYTF.

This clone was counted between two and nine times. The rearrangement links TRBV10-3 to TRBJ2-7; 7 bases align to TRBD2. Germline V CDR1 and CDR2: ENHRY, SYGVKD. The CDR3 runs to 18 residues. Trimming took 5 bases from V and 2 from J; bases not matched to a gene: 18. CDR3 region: CAISPGLFGGGNPYEQYF. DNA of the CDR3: TGTGCCATCAGTCCTGGGCTGTTCGGCGGGGGAAACCCCTACGAGCAGTACTTC.

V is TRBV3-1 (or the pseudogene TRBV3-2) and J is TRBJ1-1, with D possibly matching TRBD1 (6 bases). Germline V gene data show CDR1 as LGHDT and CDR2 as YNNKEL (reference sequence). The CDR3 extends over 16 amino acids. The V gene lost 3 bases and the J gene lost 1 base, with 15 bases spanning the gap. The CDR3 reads CASSHLDRLSNTEAFF. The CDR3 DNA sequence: TGTGCCAGCAGCCACTTGGACAGACTTTCGAACACTGAAGCTTTCTTT.

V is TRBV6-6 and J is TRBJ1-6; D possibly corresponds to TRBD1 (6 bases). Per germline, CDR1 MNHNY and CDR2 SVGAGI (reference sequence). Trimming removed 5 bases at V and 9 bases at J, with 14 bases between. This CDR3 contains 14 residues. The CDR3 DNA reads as TGTGCCAGCAGTGACAGGTGGGAGAGTTCACCCCTCCACTTT. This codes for CASSDRWESSPLHF.

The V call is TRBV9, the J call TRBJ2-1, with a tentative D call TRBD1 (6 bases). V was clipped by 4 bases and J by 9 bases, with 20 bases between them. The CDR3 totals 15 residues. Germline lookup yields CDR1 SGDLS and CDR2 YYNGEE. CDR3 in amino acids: CASSPDRPRGTEQFF. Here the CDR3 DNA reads TGTGCCAGCAGCCCTGACAGGCCCCGGGGTACTGAGCAGTTCTTC.

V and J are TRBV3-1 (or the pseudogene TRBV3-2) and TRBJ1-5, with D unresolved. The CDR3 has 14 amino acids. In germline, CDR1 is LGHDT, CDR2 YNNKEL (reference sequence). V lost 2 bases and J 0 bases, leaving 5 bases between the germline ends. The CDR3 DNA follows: TGTGCCAGCAGCCAAACTGTTAGCAATCAGCCCCAGCATTTT. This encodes CASSQTVSNQPQHF.

This CDR3 reads CASSQVISGRGETQYF. CDR3 bases: TGTGCCAGCAGCCAAGTTATTAGCGGGAGGGGGGAGACCCAGTACTTC. This chain uses TRBV4-2 with TRBJ2-5; TRBD2 matches at 11 bases. This CDR3 region has 16 residues. CDR1 and CDR2 from the germline V gene are LGHNA and YNFKEQ. Trimming cost V 1 base and J 5 bases; bases outside gene matches: 6.

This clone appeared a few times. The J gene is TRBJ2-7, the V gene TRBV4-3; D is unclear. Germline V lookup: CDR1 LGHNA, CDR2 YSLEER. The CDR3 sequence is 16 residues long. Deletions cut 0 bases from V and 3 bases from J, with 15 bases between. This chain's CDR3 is CASSQDYSQVFYEQYF. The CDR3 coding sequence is TGCGCCAGCAGCCAAGATTACTCTCAGGTTTTCTACGAGCAGTACTTC.

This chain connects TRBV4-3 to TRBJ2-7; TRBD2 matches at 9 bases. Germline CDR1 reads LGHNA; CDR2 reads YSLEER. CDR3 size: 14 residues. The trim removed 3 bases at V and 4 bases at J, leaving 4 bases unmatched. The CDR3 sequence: CASSHLAGSYEQYF. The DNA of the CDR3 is TGCGCCAGCAGCCACCTAGCGGGAAGTTACGAGCAGTACTTC.

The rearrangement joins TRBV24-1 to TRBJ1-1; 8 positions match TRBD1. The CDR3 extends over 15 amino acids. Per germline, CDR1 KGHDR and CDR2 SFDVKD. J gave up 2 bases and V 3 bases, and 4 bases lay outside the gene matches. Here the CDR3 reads CATSDPGQVNTEAFF. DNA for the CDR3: TGTGCCACCAGTGATCCGGGACAGGTTAACACTGAAGCTTTCTTT.

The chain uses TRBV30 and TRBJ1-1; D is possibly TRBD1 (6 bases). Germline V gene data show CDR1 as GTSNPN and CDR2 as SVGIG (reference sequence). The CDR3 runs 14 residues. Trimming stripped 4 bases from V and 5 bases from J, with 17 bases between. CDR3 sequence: CAWNRGGARTEAFF. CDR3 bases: TGTGCCTGGAATCGTGGGGGCGCTAGGACTGAAGCTTTCTTT.

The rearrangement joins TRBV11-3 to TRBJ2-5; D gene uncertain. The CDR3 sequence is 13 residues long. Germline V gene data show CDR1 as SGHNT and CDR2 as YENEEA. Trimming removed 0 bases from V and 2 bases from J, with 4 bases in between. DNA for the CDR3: TGTGCCAGCAGCTTAGACAGGCAAGAGACCCAGTACTTC. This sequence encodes CASSLDRQETQYF.

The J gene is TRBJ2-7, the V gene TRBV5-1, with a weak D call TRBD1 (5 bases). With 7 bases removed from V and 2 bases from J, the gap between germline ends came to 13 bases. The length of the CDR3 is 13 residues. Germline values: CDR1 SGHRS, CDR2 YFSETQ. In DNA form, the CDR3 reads TGCGCCAGCCAAGGACAATCTACCTACGAGCAGTACTTC. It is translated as CASQGQSTYEQYF.

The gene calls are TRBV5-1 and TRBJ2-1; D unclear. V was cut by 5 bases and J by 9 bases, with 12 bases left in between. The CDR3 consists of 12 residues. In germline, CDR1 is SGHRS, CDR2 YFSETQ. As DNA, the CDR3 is TGCGCCAGCAGTCCCGAACTGAGTGAGCAGTTCTTC. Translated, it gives CASSPELSEQFF.

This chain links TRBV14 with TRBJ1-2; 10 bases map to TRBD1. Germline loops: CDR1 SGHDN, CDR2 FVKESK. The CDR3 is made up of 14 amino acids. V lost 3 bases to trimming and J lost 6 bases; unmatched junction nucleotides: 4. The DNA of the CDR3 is TGTGCCAGCAGCCACTCGGGACAGGGGAATGGCTACACCTTC. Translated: CASSHSGQGNGYTF.

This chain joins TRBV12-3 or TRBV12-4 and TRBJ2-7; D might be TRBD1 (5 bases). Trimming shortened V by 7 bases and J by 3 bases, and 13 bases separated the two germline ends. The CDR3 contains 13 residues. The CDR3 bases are TGTGCCAGCACCCTCCAGGGCTACTACGAGCAGTACTTC. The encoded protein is CASTLQGYYEQYF.

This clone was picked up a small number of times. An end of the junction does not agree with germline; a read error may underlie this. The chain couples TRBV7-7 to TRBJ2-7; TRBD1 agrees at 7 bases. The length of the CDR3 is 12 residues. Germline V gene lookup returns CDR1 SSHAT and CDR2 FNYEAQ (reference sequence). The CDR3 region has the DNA TGTGCTAGCAGCCCCGCAGGGGGCGAGCAGTACTTC. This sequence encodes CASSPAGGEQYF.